This T cell receptor (beta chain) came from a study of control samples from healthy donors and cancer patients. CDR1 and CDR2 from the germline V gene are MNHEY and SMNVEV (reference sequence). V lost 8 bases, J lost 7 bases, and 8 bases lay in between. The length of the CDR3 is 11 residues. Produced via immunoSEQ multiplex PCR; TCRdb's table is partial and in-frame only. The sample carries around 110,000 clones, approximately 93% recorded once. This TCR derives from a young man in good health. What was sequenced was blood. The V gene is TRBV27, the J gene TRBJ2-2; D remains ambiguous. Written as DNA, the CDR3 is TGTGCCAGCGAGAGGAACGGGGAGCTGTTTTTT. It codes for CASERNGELFF.